This T cell receptor (beta chain) was obtained from a study of OX40 agonist ivuxolimab in advanced cancers. Across the whole study: Participants, 75% to 90% male, averaged roughly 55 years of age, ranging from roughly 23 to 80. Having had anti-PD-1, anti-PD-L1 or anti-CTLA-4 therapy before was allowed, and about 40% had some. Study outcomes and limitations: The authors did not determine the antigen specificity of the expanded peripheral T cells.

Germline V CDR1 and CDR2: SEHNR, FQNEAQ (reference sequence). The CDR3 runs 12 residues. Trimming cost V 7 bases and J 6 bases, with 13 bases left between them. Clones were read by immunoSEQ multiplex PCR, and TCRdb kept only the in-frame ones, dropping some. The table lists about 35,000 clones, under 85% of them singletons. Remarks on this clone: The antigen is unknown.

The rearrangement uses TRBV7-9 and TRBJ2-7, with D tentatively TRBD2 (5 bases). The sequence derives from an adult with an advanced solid tumor such as melanoma, head and neck, liver or kidney cancer. Source: CD4+ or CD8+ T cells sorted from blood, taken in a trial of the OX40 agonist ivuxolimab. The CDR3 DNA sequence: TGTGCCAGCATGTCGGCGGGTTTCGAGCAGTACTTC. The encoded protein is CASMSAGFEQYF.